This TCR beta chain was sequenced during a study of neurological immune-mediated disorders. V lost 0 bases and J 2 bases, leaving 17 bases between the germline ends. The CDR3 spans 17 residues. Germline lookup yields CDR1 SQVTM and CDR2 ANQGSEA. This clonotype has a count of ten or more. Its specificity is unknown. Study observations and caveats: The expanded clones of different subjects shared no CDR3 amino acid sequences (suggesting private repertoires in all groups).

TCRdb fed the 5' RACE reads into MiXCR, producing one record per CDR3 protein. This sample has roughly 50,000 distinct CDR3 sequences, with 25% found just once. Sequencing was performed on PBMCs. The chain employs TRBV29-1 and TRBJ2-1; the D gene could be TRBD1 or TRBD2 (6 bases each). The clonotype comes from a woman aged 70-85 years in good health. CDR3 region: CSVEDLLKGEAYNEQFF. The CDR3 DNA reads TGCAGCGTTGAAGATCTTCTTAAGGGGGAGGCCTACAATGAGCAGTTCTTC.